These 13 T cell receptor beta chains came from one sample sequenced in a study of blood T cell repertoires in COVID-19. Generated by immunoSEQ multiplex PCR, the TCRdb table keeps only in-frame clones and is missing some. The sample lists 100,000 to 150,000 clones; approximately 85% were seen once. The sample was peripheral blood. The receptor set was obtained from a man under 40 with COVID-19, enrolled during active disease.

The chain joins TRBV11-2 to TRBJ2-5, with TRBD1 matching 7 bases. This CDR3 spans 15 amino acids. The V gene's germline CDR1 is SGHAT and CDR2 FQNNGV. V lost 1 base and J lost 4; bases outside the gene matches: 6. The CDR3 DNA is TGTGCCAGCAGCTTAGGTACACAGGGGCGAGAGACCCAGTACTTC. It encodes CASSLGTQGRETQYF. Filled out from reference TRBV11-2 and TRBJ2-5, the complete variable domain reads EAGVAQSPRYKIIEKRQSVAFWCNPISGHATLYWYQQILGQGPKLLIQFQNNGVVDDSQLPKDRFSAERLKGVDSTLKIQPAKLEDSAVYLCASSLGTQGRETQYFGPGTRLLVL.

Here the CDR3 DNA reads TGTGCCAGCAAGGGAGGATCGAACACTGAAGCTTTCTTT. It translates to CASKGGSNTEAFF. The chain couples TRBV27 to TRBJ1-1; D remains ambiguous. Trimming took off 7 bases at V and 1 base at J, with 10 bases between the two ends. In germline, CDR1 is MNHEY, CDR2 SMNVEV (reference sequence). The length of the CDR3 is 13 residues.

The chain uses TRBV30 and TRBJ1-5, with a weak D call TRBD1 (6 bases). CDR3 length: 15 residues. Trimming cost V 3 bases and J 3 bases, with 15 bases left between them. The germline V gene has CDR1 GTSNPN and CDR2 SVGIG (reference sequence). The chain's CDR3 is CAWRASGHHNQPQHF. The CDR3, as DNA: TGTGCCTGGAGGGCCTCGGGACACCACAATCAGCCCCAGCATTTT.

The chain links TRBV29-1 to TRBJ2-7, with D perhaps matching TRBD1 (5 bases). Germline CDR1 is SQVTM and CDR2 is ANQGSEA. This CDR3 has 15 amino acids. V was trimmed by 5 bases and J by 0 bases, leaving 17 bases between them. This CDR3 is CSVLILGDSSYEQYF. In DNA, the CDR3 is TGCAGCGTTCTGATTTTAGGAGACAGCTCCTACGAGCAGTACTTC.

V usage is TRBV6-6 and J usage is TRBJ1-5; 7 nucleotides match TRBD1. Per the germline V gene, CDR1 is MNHNY and CDR2 is SVGAGI (reference sequence). The CDR3 sequence is 15 residues long. With V trimmed by 4 bases and J by 4 bases, 7 bases remained unmatched. The CDR3 DNA reads as TGTGCCAGCAGTTCCCCGGGACAGCGTAATCAGCCCCAGCATTTT. As protein: CASSSPGQRNQPQHF.

This clone was detected only once. The gene calls are TRBV2 and TRBJ2-5; perhaps TRBD1 as D (8 bases). CDR3 length: 14 amino acids. Germline assignment: CDR1 SNHLY and CDR2 FYNNEI. The germline V and J ends were trimmed by 5 bases and 3 bases, with 13 bases remaining between them. CDR3 nucleotides: TGTGCCAGCAGTTTACAGGGGGGGAAAGAGACCCAGTACTTC. Amino acids: CASSLQGGKETQYF.

V usage is TRBV19 and J usage is TRBJ2-1; tentatively, D is TRBD2 (5 bases). The CDR3 sequence is 18 residues long. Germline-derived CDR1 and CDR2 are LNHDA and SQIVND (reference sequence). Trimming took off 0 bases at V and 6 bases at J, with 21 bases between the two ends. CDR3 sequence (DNA): TGTGCCAGTAGTATAGAGTCCAGCGGCCATGGATGGGGCAATGAGCAGTTCTTC. Residues: CASSIESSGHGWGNEQFF.

CDR3 nucleotides: TGCGCCAGCAGCGCCTTGAGGGCGGACACCGGGGAGCTGTTTTTT. Protein: CASSALRADTGELFF. The V call is TRBV4-1, the J call TRBJ2-2; tentative D call: TRBD2 (5 bases). CDR3 length: 15 residues. V was clipped by 5 bases and J by 3 bases, with 13 bases between them. Germline V CDR1 and CDR2: MGHRA, YSYEKL.

This chain uses TRBV5-6 with TRBJ2-7, with TRBD2 matching over 7 bases. The CDR3 runs to 13 residues. CDR1 SGHDT and CDR2 YYEEEE come from the germline V gene. V gave up 5 bases and J gave up 2 bases; unmatched junction bases: 4. The CDR3: CASSQGLAYEQYF. CDR3 coding DNA: TGTGCCAGCAGTCAAGGACTAGCCTACGAGCAGTACTTC.

The DNA of the CDR3 is TGTGCCTGGGCCCGACTAGACAAAACAGATACGCAGTATTTT. This sequence encodes CAWARLDKTDTQYF. The chain combines TRBV30 with TRBJ2-3, with D maybe TRBD2 (6 bases). The V end lost 5 bases, the J end lost 3 bases, and 15 bases lay between the germline ends. The V gene's germline CDR1 is GTSNPN and CDR2 SVGIG (reference sequence). There are 14 residues in the CDR3.

V usage is TRBV28 and J usage is TRBJ1-1, with TRBD1 as a possible D gene (6 bases). In germline, CDR1 is MDHEN, CDR2 SYDVKM. V was pared by 9 bases and J by 1 base, with 15 bases between. The CDR3 sequence is 14 residues long. The CDR3 loop is CASFNRAENTEAFF. CDR3 bases: TGTGCCAGTTTTAACAGGGCCGAGAACACTGAAGCTTTCTTT.

This rearrangement joins TRBV11-2 to TRBJ2-1; D ambiguous. The V gene lost 1 base and the J gene lost 4 bases, with 5 bases spanning the gap. The CDR3 totals 13 residues. Germline V gives CDR1 SGHAT, CDR2 FQNNGV. CDR3 DNA: TGTGCCAGCAGCTTAGCACAGTACAATGAGCAGTTCTTC. Protein sequence: CASSLAQYNEQFF.

J is TRBJ1-2 and V is TRBV6-5; 7 positions agree with TRBD1. Germline CDR1 reads MNHEY; CDR2 reads SVGAGI. CDR3 length equals 13 residues. V shed 2 bases, J shed 8 bases, and the junction held 5 bases outside the gene matches. CDR3: CASSYEGAQGYTF. DNA of the CDR3: TGTGCCAGCAGTTACGAGGGGGCGCAGGGCTACACCTTC.